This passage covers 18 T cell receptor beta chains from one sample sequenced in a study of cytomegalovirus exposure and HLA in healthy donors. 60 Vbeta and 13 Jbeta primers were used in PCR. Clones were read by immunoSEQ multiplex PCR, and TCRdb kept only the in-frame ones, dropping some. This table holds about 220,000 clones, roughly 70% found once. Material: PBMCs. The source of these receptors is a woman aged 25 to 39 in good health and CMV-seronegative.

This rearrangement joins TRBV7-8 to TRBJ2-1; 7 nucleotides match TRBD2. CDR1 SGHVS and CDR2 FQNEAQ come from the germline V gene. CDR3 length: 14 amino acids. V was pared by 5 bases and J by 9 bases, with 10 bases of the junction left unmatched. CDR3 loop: CASSVGSGRGEQFF. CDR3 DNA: TGTGCCAGCAGCGTGGGGTCGGGGAGGGGTGAGCAGTTCTTC.

The CDR3 DNA follows: TGTGCCAGCAACCTGGCCGGGGTTGAATATGGCTACACCTTC. Protein sequence: CASNLAGVEYGYTF. The V gene is TRBV6-5, the J gene TRBJ1-2; D unresolved. The germline gives CDR1 MNHEY, CDR2 SVGAGI. V lost 7 bases, J lost 5 bases, and 17 bases lay in between. The length of the CDR3 is 14 residues.

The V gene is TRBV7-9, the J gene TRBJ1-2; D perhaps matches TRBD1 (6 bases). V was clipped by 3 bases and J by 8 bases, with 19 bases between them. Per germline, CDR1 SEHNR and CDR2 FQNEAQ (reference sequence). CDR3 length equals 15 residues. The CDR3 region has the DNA TGTGCCAGCAGCTTTACTTCCGGGACAAACGTAGGCTACACCTTC. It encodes CASSFTSGTNVGYTF.

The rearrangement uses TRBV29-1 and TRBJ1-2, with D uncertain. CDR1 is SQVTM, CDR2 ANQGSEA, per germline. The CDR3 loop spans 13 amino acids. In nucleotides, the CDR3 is TGCATTGCAGGAAACGCCGCAGGCTATGGCTACACCTTC. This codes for CIAGNAAGYGYTF.

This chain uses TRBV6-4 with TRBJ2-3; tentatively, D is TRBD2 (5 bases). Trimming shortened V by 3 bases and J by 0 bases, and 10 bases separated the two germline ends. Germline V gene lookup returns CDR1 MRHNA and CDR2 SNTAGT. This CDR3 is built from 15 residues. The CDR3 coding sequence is TGTGCCAGCAGTGAGATCGGCGGGAGCACAGATACGCAGTATTTT. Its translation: CASSEIGGSTDTQYF.

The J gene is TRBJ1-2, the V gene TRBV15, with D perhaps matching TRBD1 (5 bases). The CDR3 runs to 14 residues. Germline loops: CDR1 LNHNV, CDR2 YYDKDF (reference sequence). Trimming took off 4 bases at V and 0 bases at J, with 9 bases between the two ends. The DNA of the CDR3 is TGTGCCACCAGCATAGGCAGGGCTAACTATGGCTACACCTTC. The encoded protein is CATSIGRANYGYTF.

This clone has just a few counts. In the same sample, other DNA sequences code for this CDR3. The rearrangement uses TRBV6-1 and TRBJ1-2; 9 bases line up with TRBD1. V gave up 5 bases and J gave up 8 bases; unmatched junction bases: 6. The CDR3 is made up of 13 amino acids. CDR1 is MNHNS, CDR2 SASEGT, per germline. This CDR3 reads CASSILDRGGYTF. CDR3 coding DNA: TGTGCCAGCAGTATCCTGGACAGGGGCGGCTACACCTTC.

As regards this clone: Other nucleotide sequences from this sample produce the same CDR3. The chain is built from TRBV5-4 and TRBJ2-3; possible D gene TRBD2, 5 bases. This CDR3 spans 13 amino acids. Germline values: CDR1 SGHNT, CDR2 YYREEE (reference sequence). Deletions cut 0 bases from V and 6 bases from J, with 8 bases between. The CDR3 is CASSLAGGDTQYF. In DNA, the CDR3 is TGTGCCAGCAGCTTGGCCGGAGGCGATACGCAGTATTTT.

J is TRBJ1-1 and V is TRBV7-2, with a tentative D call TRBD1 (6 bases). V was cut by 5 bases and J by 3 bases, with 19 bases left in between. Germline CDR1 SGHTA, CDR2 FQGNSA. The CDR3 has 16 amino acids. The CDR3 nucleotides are TGTGCCAGCAGCCCCCGGACAGCTGGGTTGGACACTGAAGCTTTCTTT. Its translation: CASSPRTAGLDTEAFF. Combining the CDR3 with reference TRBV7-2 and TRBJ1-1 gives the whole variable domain GAGVSQSPSNKVTEKGKDVELRCDPISGHTALYWYRQSLGQGLEFLIYFQGNSAPDKSGLPSDRFSAERTGGSVSTLTIQRTQQEDSAVYLCASSPRTAGLDTEAFFGQGTRLTVV.

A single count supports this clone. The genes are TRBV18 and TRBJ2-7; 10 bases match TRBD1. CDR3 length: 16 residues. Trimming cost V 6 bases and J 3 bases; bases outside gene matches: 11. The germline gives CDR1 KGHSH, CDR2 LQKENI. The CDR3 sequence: CASSRGTGTGVYEQYF. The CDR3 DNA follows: TGTGCCAGCTCCCGGGGTACGGGGACAGGGGTCTACGAGCAGTACTTC.

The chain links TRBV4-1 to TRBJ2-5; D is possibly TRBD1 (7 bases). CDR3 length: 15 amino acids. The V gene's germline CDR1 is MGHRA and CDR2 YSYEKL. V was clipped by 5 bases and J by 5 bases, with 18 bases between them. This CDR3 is CASSKEGQRYETQYF. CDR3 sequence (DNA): TGCGCCAGCAGCAAGGAGGGACAGAGGTATGAGACCCAGTACTTC.

Written as DNA, the CDR3 is TGTGCCTGGAGTTTGGACAGAACTAACTATGGCTACACCTTC. It codes for CAWSLDRTNYGYTF. V usage is TRBV30 and J usage is TRBJ1-2; tentatively, D is TRBD1 (6 bases). The CDR3 is 14 residues long. Germline lookup yields CDR1 GTSNPN and CDR2 SVGIG (reference sequence). The V end lost 2 bases, the J end lost 0 bases, and 10 bases lay between the germline ends.

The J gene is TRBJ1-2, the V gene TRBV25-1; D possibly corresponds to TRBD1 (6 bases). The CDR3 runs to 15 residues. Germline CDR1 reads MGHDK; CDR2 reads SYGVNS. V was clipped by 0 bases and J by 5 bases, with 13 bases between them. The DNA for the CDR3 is TGTGCCAGCAGTGAATATTTCGGACAGCAATATGGCTACACCTTC. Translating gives CASSEYFGQQYGYTF.

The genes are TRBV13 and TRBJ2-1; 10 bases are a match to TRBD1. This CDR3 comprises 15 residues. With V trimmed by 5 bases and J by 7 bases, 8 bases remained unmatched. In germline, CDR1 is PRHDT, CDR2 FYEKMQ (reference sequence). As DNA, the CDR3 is TGTGCCAGCAGCACCCGGGACAGGGGCAGGAATGAGCAGTTCTTC. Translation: CASSTRDRGRNEQFF.

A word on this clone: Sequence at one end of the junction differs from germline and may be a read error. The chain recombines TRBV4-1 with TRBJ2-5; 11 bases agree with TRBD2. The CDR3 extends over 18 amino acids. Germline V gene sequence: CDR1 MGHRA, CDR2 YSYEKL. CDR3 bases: TGCGCCATCAGCCAAGCTACCCAACTAGCGGGAGCTAAGGAGACCCAGTACTTC. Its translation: CAISQATQLAGAKETQYF.

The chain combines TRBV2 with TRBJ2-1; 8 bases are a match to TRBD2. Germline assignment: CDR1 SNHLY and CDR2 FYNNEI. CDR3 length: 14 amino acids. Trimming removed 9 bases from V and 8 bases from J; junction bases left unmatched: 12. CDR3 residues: CASKTSVINYEQFF. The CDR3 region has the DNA TGTGCCAGTAAGACTAGCGTAATCAACTATGAGCAGTTCTTC.

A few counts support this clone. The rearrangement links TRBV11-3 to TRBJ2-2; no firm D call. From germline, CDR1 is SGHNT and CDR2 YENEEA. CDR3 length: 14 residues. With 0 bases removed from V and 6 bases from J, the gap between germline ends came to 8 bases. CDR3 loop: CASSLDGVSGELFF. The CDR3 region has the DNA TGTGCCAGCAGCTTAGATGGAGTTTCCGGGGAGCTGTTTTTT.

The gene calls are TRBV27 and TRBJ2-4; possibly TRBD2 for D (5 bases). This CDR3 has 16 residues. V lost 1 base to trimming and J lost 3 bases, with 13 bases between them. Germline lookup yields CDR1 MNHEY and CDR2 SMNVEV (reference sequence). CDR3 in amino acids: CASSLLGELGKNIQYF. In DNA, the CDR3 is TGTGCCAGCAGTTTATTGGGAGAGTTAGGCAAAAACATTCAGTACTTC.